The next 15 T cell receptor beta chains were all read from a single sample in a study of cytomegalovirus exposure and HLA in healthy donors. With 60 Vbeta and 13 Jbeta primers, the PCR was carried out. Sequencing was performed with immunoSEQ multiplex PCR; in TCRdb, only in-frame clones are kept and a portion is missing. Of hundreds of thousands of clones in the sample, roughly 78% are singletons; the top ten hold 0.47%. Sequences were obtained from PBMCs. These receptors were obtained from a boy younger than 18 in good health and CMV-seronegative.

The chain employs TRBV7-2 and TRBJ2-1; 8 bases match TRBD2. The CDR3 length is 15 residues. The germline CDR1 and CDR2 sequences are SGHTA and FQGNSA. V was pared by 5 bases and J by 8 bases, with 11 bases of the junction left unmatched. The CDR3 DNA reads as TGTGCCAGCAGCCGGACCGGGACTAGAGGGGATGAGCAGTTCTTC. It is translated as CASSRTGTRGDEQFF.

The V and J genes are TRBV19 and TRBJ2-7, with D possibly TRBD1 on 6 matching bases. CDR1 and CDR2 (germline): LNHDA, SQIVND (reference sequence). The CDR3 covers 14 residues. The V end lost 3 bases, the J end lost 5 bases, and 14 bases lay between the germline ends. Written as DNA, the CDR3 is TGTGCCAGTAGTATCGTGGAAGGGGGTGACGAGCAGTACTTC. It encodes CASSIVEGGDEQYF.

The chain carries TRBV6-6 and TRBJ2-5, with 9 bases aligning to TRBD1. Trimming cost V 6 bases and J 5 bases; bases outside gene matches: 7. The CDR3 totals 14 residues. CDR1 and CDR2 (germline): MNHNY, SVGAGI (reference sequence). CDR3 sequence: CASSPGTGRETQYF. DNA for the CDR3: TGTGCCAGCAGCCCCGGGACAGGGAGGGAGACCCAGTACTTC.

This chain joins TRBV5-1 and TRBJ2-7, with D possibly matching TRBD1 (5 bases). CDR1 SGHRS and CDR2 YFSETQ come from the germline V gene. The length of the CDR3 is 15 residues. Trimming left V 5 bases short and J 0 bases short, with 15 bases between. This CDR3 reads CASRPGQRSSYEQYF. In DNA form, the CDR3 reads TGCGCCAGCAGACCTGGACAAAGGAGCTCCTACGAGCAGTACTTC.

The J gene is TRBJ1-6, the V gene TRBV30; possibly TRBD1 for D (6 bases). CDR1 and CDR2 (germline): GTSNPN, SVGIG (reference sequence). With 3 bases removed from V and 8 bases from J, the gap between germline ends came to 14 bases. This CDR3 spans 14 amino acids. CDR3 sequence (DNA): TGTGCCTGGAGCTCAGGGGCCGTCGATTCACCCCTCCACTTT. Protein sequence: CAWSSGAVDSPLHF.

V and J are TRBV6-5 and TRBJ2-7; weak D call: TRBD1 (5 bases). The CDR3 has 13 residues. V dropped 2 bases and J dropped 3 bases, with 8 bases sitting between them. Germline lookup yields CDR1 MNHEY and CDR2 SVGAGI. For the CDR3, the DNA is TGTGCCAGCAGTTACCTTACAGGCTACGAGCAGTACTTC. Translated, it gives CASSYLTGYEQYF.

V usage is TRBV5-5 and J usage is TRBJ2-5; 7 bases match TRBD2. With 5 bases clipped from V and 5 bases from J, the junction kept 6 bases outside the gene matches. The CDR3 consists of 13 residues. From germline, CDR1 is SGHKS and CDR2 YYEKEE (reference sequence). CDR3: CASSFLGGETQYF. The CDR3 nucleotides read TGTGCCAGCAGTTTCCTGGGGGGGGAGACCCAGTACTTC.

The V call is TRBV6-5, the J call TRBJ2-1; a weak D match, TRBD1 (5 bases). V was cut by 0 bases and J by 7 bases, with 10 bases left in between. The CDR3 length is 14 residues. Germline CDR1 reads MNHEY; CDR2 reads SVGAGI. The CDR3, as DNA: TGTGCCAGCAGTTACTCGGGAAGGGGAAATGAGCAGTTCTTC. Residues: CASSYSGRGNEQFF.

This clone was counted once. The gene calls are TRBV30 and TRBJ2-2; 8 nucleotides match TRBD2. The CDR3 loop spans 13 amino acids. Germline assignment: CDR1 GTSNPN and CDR2 SVGIG (reference sequence). The trim removed 4 bases at V and 5 bases at J, leaving 3 bases unmatched. CDR3 coding DNA: TGTGCCTGGACTAGCGGGCTAACCGGGGAGCTGTTTTTT. It encodes CAWTSGLTGELFF.

V gene TRBV6-1 combines with J gene TRBJ1-6; TRBD1 matches 7 bases. Trimming took 1 base from V and 6 from J; bases not matched to a gene: 0. In germline, CDR1 is MNHNS, CDR2 SASEGT. This CDR3 is 14 amino acids long. CDR3 residues: CASSEDRGNSPLHF. CDR3 in DNA: TGTGCCAGCAGTGAAGACAGGGGTAATTCACCCCTCCACTTT.

This chain joins TRBV29-1 and TRBJ2-7; the D gene is possibly TRBD2 (5 bases). Deletions cut 7 bases from V and 6 bases from J, with 13 bases between. This CDR3 is 11 amino acids long. Germline-derived CDR1 and CDR2 are SQVTM and ANQGSEA. CDR3 coding DNA: TGCAGCGCCTTTAGTGGAGGCGAGCAGTACTTC. It encodes CSAFSGGEQYF.

CDR3: CASSPETSGPRVGEQYF. CDR3 coding DNA: TGTGCCAGCAGCCCGGAAACTAGCGGACCGAGGGTGGGCGAGCAGTACTTC. The genes are TRBV5-4 and TRBJ2-7; 8 bases match TRBD2. Germline V gene data show CDR1 as SGHNT and CDR2 as YYREEE (reference sequence). The CDR3 sequence is 17 residues long. The V gene end was trimmed by 4 bases and the J gene end by 6 bases; junction bases not matched to a gene: 18.

This clone showed up just a few times. V is TRBV21-1 and J is TRBJ2-7; the table's D call, TRBD1, has no DNA check behind it. TRBV21-1 counts as a pseudogene. This CDR3 has 15 residues. The CDR3 sequence: CASSKRRQGTDEQYF. The DNA of the CDR3 is TGTGCCAGCAGCAAACGGAGACAGGGGACGGATGAGCAGTACTTC.

The chain uses TRBV7-6 and TRBJ2-5, with TRBD2 matching over 8 bases. The CDR3 length is 16 residues. V shed 1 base and J 5 bases; nucleotides not matched to a gene: 9. From germline, CDR1 is SGHVS and CDR2 FNYEAQ. The CDR3 region is CASSLESAGGGETQYF. CDR3 DNA: TGTGCCAGCAGCTTAGAGAGCGCGGGAGGCGGGGAGACCCAGTACTTC.

This sequence joins TRBV27 and TRBJ2-7; TRBD1 aligns across 8 bases. The length of the CDR3 is 16 residues. The ends lost 6 bases at V and 3 bases at J; junction bases unmatched: 13. Germline assignment: CDR1 MNHEY and CDR2 SMNVEV (reference sequence). CDR3 loop: CASSKFPRDRSYEQYF. DNA of the CDR3: TGTGCCAGCAGCAAATTCCCCCGGGACAGGAGCTACGAGCAGTACTTC.